Listed here are 26 T cell receptor beta chains from one sample, sequenced in a study of Graves' ophthalmopathy and Graves' hyperthyroidism. Amplified material comprised TCR beta CDR3 regions derived from RNA transcripts. HTBI primers were employed in first-round RT-PCR, then a second-round multiplex PCR followed. From the multiplex PCR reads, TCRdb called clonotypes with MiXCR, one entry per CDR3 protein. The sample has 200,000 to 250,000 distinct CDR3 sequences, about 22% seen once. Sequencing was performed on peripheral blood. All receptors come from a woman between 50 and 59 years old with Graves' ophthalmopathy.

This chain connects TRBV28 to TRBJ1-2; maybe TRBD1 (6 bases). CDR3 size: 13 residues. The V gene's germline CDR1 is MDHEN and CDR2 SYDVKM. V dropped 2 bases and J dropped 8 bases, with 12 bases sitting between them. In DNA, the CDR3 is TGTGCCAGCAGTTTAACAGGGCGAACAGGCTACACCTTC. Translation gives CASSLTGRTGYTF.

In its sample, this clonotype was seen many times. This chain joins TRBV20-1 and TRBJ1-1, with 9 bases lining up with TRBD1. Per the germline V gene, CDR1 is DFQATT and CDR2 is SNEGSKA (reference sequence). This CDR3 contains 13 residues. V trimming: 4 bases; J trimming: 1 base; junction bases outside the gene matches: 1. The CDR3 is CSAIQGANTEAFF. In DNA form, the CDR3 reads TGCAGTGCTATACAGGGGGCGAACACTGAAGCTTTCTTT.

This chain connects TRBV20-1 to TRBJ2-7, with 12 bases identical to TRBD2. The CDR3 sequence is 16 residues long. Trimming took 6 bases from V and 3 from J; bases not matched to a gene: 12. Germline lookup yields CDR1 DFQATT and CDR2 SNEGSKA (reference sequence). CDR3 protein: CSAMTSGSGLRYEQYF. The CDR3 DNA is TGCAGTGCGATGACTAGCGGGAGTGGCCTACGCTACGAGCAGTACTTC.

This clonotype came up many times. The chain carries TRBV20-1 and TRBJ2-5; TRBD1 might be the D (6 bases). This CDR3 region has 14 residues. V lost 4 bases to trimming and J lost 1 base, with 13 bases between them. Germline-derived CDR1 and CDR2 are DFQATT and SNEGSKA (reference sequence). Here the CDR3 DNA reads TGCAGTGCTAAGCCGGGACAAAGCCAAGAGACCCAGTACTTC. Its protein is CSAKPGQSQETQYF.

This clonotype was detected many times. The gene calls are TRBV28 and TRBJ1-6; D is ambiguous. Trimming removed 7 bases at V and 9 bases at J, with 7 bases between. Germline loops: CDR1 MDHEN, CDR2 SYDVKM. The CDR3 is 11 residues long. The chain's CDR3 is CASTGGSPLHF. CDR3 nucleotide sequence: TGTGCCAGCACAGGCGGTTCACCCCTCCACTTT.

Points on this clonotype: At one boundary the junction diverges from the germline segment, which might be a read error. The chain uses TRBV6-1 and TRBJ1-3; 10 nucleotides agree with TRBD1. Looked up from germline, CDR1 is MNHNS and CDR2 is SASEGT. The CDR3 extends over 15 amino acids. The CDR3 DNA reads as TGTGCCGGCCGGACAGGGGGGATCTCTGGAAGCACCATATATTTT. Amino acid sequence: CAGRTGGISGSTIYF.

In its sample, this clonotype was seen a few times. V and J are TRBV18 and TRBJ2-1; TRBD1 matches 7 bases. V lost 2 bases, J lost 10 bases, and 8 bases stayed unmatched. The V gene's germline CDR1 is KGHSH and CDR2 LQKENI. The CDR3 covers 14 residues. CDR3 loop: CASSPMTGIREQFF. In DNA, the CDR3 is TGTGCCAGCTCACCAATGACAGGGATAAGGGAGCAGTTCTTC.

This clonotype was seen at least ten times. CDR3 nucleotide sequence: TGTGCCAGCAGCCGCGGTGGCCGCTCTGGAAACACCATATATTTT. As protein: CASSRGGRSGNTIYF. The V and J genes are TRBV6-5 and TRBJ1-3; D remains unclear. CDR3 length: 15 residues. In germline, CDR1 is MNHEY, CDR2 SVGAGI. Trimming took off 6 bases at V and 0 bases at J, with 12 bases between the two ends.

This clonotype was counted ten times or more. The chain joins TRBV12-3 or TRBV12-4 to TRBJ1-5; D may be TRBD1 (5 bases). V was pared by 0 bases and J by 4 bases, with 13 bases between. The CDR3 covers 16 residues. The DNA for the CDR3 is TGTGCCAGCAGTTTAGCTGCCGGGGCAGGAAATCAGCCCCAGCATTTT. Translation: CASSLAAGAGNQPQHF.

This clonotype was observed many times. The chain has TRBV24-1 and TRBJ1-1; D remains unclear. Per germline, CDR1 KGHDR and CDR2 SFDVKD. V lost 4 bases and J 4 bases, leaving 9 bases between the germline ends. This CDR3 has 13 amino acids. The CDR3: CATSERWSTEAFF. The CDR3 DNA sequence: TGTGCCACCAGTGAGCGGTGGAGCACTGAAGCTTTCTTT.

This clonotype was counted many times. V and J are TRBV6-1 and TRBJ2-5; TRBD2 matches 9 bases. V trimming: 6 bases; J trimming: 5 bases; junction bases outside the gene matches: 10. This CDR3 has 15 residues. In germline, CDR1 is MNHNS, CDR2 SASEGT. CDR3 residues: CASRSAGGTGETQYF. CDR3 nucleotides: TGTGCCAGCAGATCAGCGGGGGGAACCGGGGAGACCCAGTACTTC.

CDR3 protein: CATSGTGGYQPQHF. In DNA, the CDR3 is TGTGCCACCAGCGGGACAGGGGGCTATCAGCCCCAGCATTTT. This sequence joins TRBV15 and TRBJ1-5, with 12 bases identical to TRBD1. The CDR3 is 14 residues long. The germline V gene encodes CDR1 LNHNV and CDR2 YYDKDF (reference sequence). V shed 5 bases, J shed 5 bases, and the junction held 1 base outside the gene matches.

There are many counts of this clonotype. The rearrangement uses TRBV29-1 and TRBJ2-5; D perhaps matches TRBD2 (5 bases). Germline CDR1 is SQVTM and CDR2 is ANQGSEA. This CDR3 is built from 14 residues. Trimming left V 5 bases short and J 3 bases short, with 16 bases between. CDR3 in DNA: TGCAGCGTTTCCAAGGGCCGGGGTAAAGAGACCCAGTACTTC. Translated, it gives CSVSKGRGKETQYF.

This clonotype appeared many times. The J gene is TRBJ2-7, the V gene TRBV11-2; a weak D match, TRBD1 (6 bases). CDR3 length: 11 residues. CDR1 and CDR2 (germline): SGHAT, FQNNGV. Trimming shortened V by 5 bases and J by 7 bases, and 9 bases separated the two germline ends. The CDR3 region has the DNA TGTGCCAGCAGCAGGGGGTGGGAGCAGTACTTC. This translates into CASSRGWEQYF.

This clonotype occurred many times. The V gene is TRBV4-1, the J gene TRBJ2-5; 10 bases are a match to TRBD2. This CDR3 comprises 17 residues. Trimming at V came to 0 bases and at J to 5 bases, leaving 9 bases not matched to a gene. Germline CDR1 and CDR2: MGHRA and YSYEKL. Here the CDR3 reads CASSQDRASGRGETQYF. The DNA for the CDR3 is TGCGCCAGCAGCCAAGATCGGGCTAGCGGGAGAGGGGAGACCCAGTACTTC.

The chain carries TRBV12-3 or TRBV12-4 and TRBJ2-7, with a weak D call TRBD2 (6 bases). The CDR3 runs to 13 residues. V lost 5 bases to trimming and J lost 3 bases, with 11 bases between them. The CDR3 nucleotides are TGTGCCAGCAGTCCGGGGACTCTCTACGAGCAGTACTTC. It translates to CASSPGTLYEQYF.

The gene calls are TRBV7-2 and TRBJ1-5; no clear D gene. The CDR3 totals 13 residues. Germline lookup yields CDR1 SGHTA and CDR2 FQGNSA. Trimming pared 1 base from V and 9 bases from J, leaving 10 bases between. DNA for the CDR3: TGTGCCAGCAGCTTAGATCAATCACGGCCCCAGCATTTT. Translated, it gives CASSLDQSRPQHF.

Many counts were recorded for this clonotype. The chain is built from TRBV28 and TRBJ2-7, with unresolved D. Germline CDR1 MDHEN, CDR2 SYDVKM. The V and J ends lost 2 bases and 4 bases respectively, with 21 bases between them. This CDR3 is 17 amino acids long. CDR3: CASSLDRRLVRSYEQYF. In DNA, the CDR3 is TGTGCCAGCAGTTTAGATAGGAGACTTGTAAGATCTTACGAGCAGTACTTC.

This clonotype came up many times. The genes are TRBV29-1 and TRBJ2-5; 9 bases are shared with TRBD2. The CDR3 has 17 amino acids. The V gene's germline CDR1 is SQVTM and CDR2 ANQGSEA. With V trimmed by 4 bases and J by 4 bases, 16 bases remained unmatched. CDR3 residues: CSVVSQGSAGGLETQYF. In DNA form, the CDR3 reads TGCAGCGTTGTATCACAGGGCTCGGCGGGAGGGTTAGAGACCCAGTACTTC.

This clonotype has at least ten counts. The genes are TRBV12-3 or TRBV12-4 and TRBJ1-2; 9 nucleotides line up with TRBD1. J was trimmed by 8 bases and V by 6 bases; bases with no gene match: 7. The CDR3 runs 13 residues. CDR3 region: CASSPTGGWGYTF. The CDR3 DNA sequence: TGTGCCAGCAGCCCTACAGGGGGCTGGGGCTACACCTTC.

This clonotype was observed at least ten times. The rearrangement links TRBV4-1 to TRBJ2-7; D is ambiguous. V was trimmed by 3 bases and J by 2 bases, leaving 17 bases between them. The CDR3 contains 16 residues. Germline V lookup: CDR1 MGHRA, CDR2 YSYEKL. CDR3 region: CASSQKMGFVPYEQYF. The CDR3 DNA reads as TGCGCCAGCAGCCAGAAAATGGGGTTTGTGCCCTACGAGCAGTACTTC.

Ten or more counts support this clonotype. The V call is TRBV7-3, the J call TRBJ2-7; TRBD1 agrees at 8 bases. The germline gives CDR1 SGHTA, CDR2 FQGTGA. The CDR3 is 15 residues long. V was clipped by 5 bases and J by 5 bases; unmatched bases: 11. The chain's CDR3 is CASSQGTGPGDEQYF. Here the CDR3 DNA reads TGTGCCAGCAGCCAAGGGACAGGCCCCGGGGACGAGCAGTACTTC.

This rearrangement joins TRBV7-9 to TRBJ2-5; TRBD1 agrees at 9 bases. V trimming: 0 bases; J trimming: 5 bases; junction bases outside the gene matches: 4. CDR1 is SEHNR and CDR2 is FQNEAQ in the germline V gene (reference sequence). The CDR3 covers 15 residues. As DNA, the CDR3 is TGTGCCAGCAGCTTAGCGGACAGGGGTCGCGAGACCCAGTACTTC. Translating gives CASSLADRGRETQYF.

The gene calls are TRBV12-3 or TRBV12-4 and TRBJ2-4; D possibly matches TRBD1 or TRBD2 (5 bases each). The V gene lost 6 bases and the J gene lost 7 bases, with 16 bases spanning the gap. CDR3 size: 14 residues. DNA for the CDR3: TGTGCCAGCAGCACTCAGCAGGGCGGGAACATTCAGTACTTC. Amino acid sequence: CASSTQQGGNIQYF.

In this sample, this clonotype turned up a few times. V usage is TRBV29-1 and J usage is TRBJ2-5, with 12 bases lining up with TRBD2. The V gene end was trimmed by 8 bases and the J gene end by 5 bases; junction bases not matched to a gene: 12. This CDR3 has 15 amino acids. Per the germline V gene, CDR1 is SQVTM and CDR2 is ANQGSEA. CDR3 sequence reads: CSSPTSGSSGETQYF. CDR3 sequence (DNA): TGCAGCTCCCCGACTAGCGGGAGTTCCGGGGAGACCCAGTACTTC.

The V and J genes are TRBV28 and TRBJ1-2; unclear D gene. This CDR3 has 14 amino acids. Trimming left V 5 bases short and J 3 bases short, with 13 bases between. Germline loops: CDR1 MDHEN, CDR2 SYDVKM. The CDR3: CASSEPDTYYGYTF. In DNA form, the CDR3 reads TGTGCCAGCAGTGAGCCCGACACTTACTATGGCTACACCTTC.